Below are 17 T cell receptor beta chains sequenced from a single sample in a study of T cells after yellow fever vaccination. TCRdb itself ran the 5' RACE reads through MiXCR, one entry per CDR3 protein. Of about 150,000 distinct CDR3 sequences detected, roughly 6.2% appear once; the ten largest clones hold just under 3%. Sequenced material: CD4+ T cells sorted from PBMCs, taken on the day of the first yellow fever vaccination. These receptors came from a man in his late teens or twenties who received the YFV17D yellow fever vaccine.

In its sample, this clonotype was seen a few times. This sequence joins TRBV28 and TRBJ2-1, with unresolved D. Germline V gene lookup returns CDR1 MDHEN and CDR2 SYDVKM. V was trimmed by 4 bases and J by 10 bases, leaving 14 bases between them. There are 13 residues in the CDR3. The CDR3, as DNA: TGTGCCAGCAGTTCCAGGTTGGACCGGGAGCAGTTCTTC. Translation: CASSSRLDREQFF.

This clonotype was seen only a few times. V and J are TRBV7-4 and TRBJ2-7; D is uncertain. Germline V gene sequence: CDR1 SGHVT, CDR2 SQSDAQ. V was trimmed by 0 bases and J by 1 base, leaving 19 bases between them. This CDR3 has 18 amino acids. The CDR3 is CASSLAPPPTRESYEQYV. DNA for the CDR3: TGTGCCAGCAGCTTAGCGCCCCCGCCGACGCGAGAATCCTACGAGCAGTACGTC.

Ten or more counts support this clonotype. The chain carries TRBV7-3 and TRBJ2-6, with D possibly being TRBD1 (5 bases). V lost 1 base and J lost 4, with 17 bases in between. Germline lookup yields CDR1 SGHTA and CDR2 FQGTGA. The CDR3 spans 18 residues. CDR3 region: CASSLKSPTGFGANVLTF. DNA for the CDR3: TGTGCCAGCAGCTTAAAGTCCCCAACAGGTTTCGGGGCCAACGTCCTGACTTTC.

This clonotype was seen repeatedly, ten times or more. The V gene is TRBV5-8, the J gene TRBJ2-1; no reliable D call. The CDR3 has 12 amino acids. The germline V gene has CDR1 SGHTS and CDR2 YDEGEE. V dropped 2 bases and J dropped 15 bases, with 15 bases sitting between them. The CDR3 loop is CASSLLLSGAFF. The CDR3 bases are TGTGCCAGCAGCTTACTTCTATCCGGAGCGTTCTTC.

This clonotype was detected many times. The chain is built from TRBV12-5 and TRBJ2-3; D is possibly TRBD2 (5 bases). V was cut by 4 bases and J by 2 bases, with 7 bases left in between. Germline V lookup: CDR1 LGHNT, CDR2 FRNRAP. The CDR3 length is 13 residues. CDR3 sequence reads: CASGSGDTDTQYF. For the CDR3, the DNA is TGTGCTAGTGGTTCCGGGGACACAGATACGCAGTATTTT.

This clonotype came up many times. The chain uses TRBV11-2 and TRBJ2-1; D is undetermined. V gave up 4 bases and J gave up 4 bases, with 14 bases separating them. The CDR3 is 15 amino acids. CDR1 SGHAT and CDR2 FQNNGV come from the germline V gene. CDR3 residues: CASSSPMGRYNEQFF. For the CDR3, the DNA is TGTGCCAGCAGCTCCCCGATGGGCAGGTACAATGAGCAGTTCTTC.

This clonotype was detected ten times or more. V gene TRBV5-1 combines with J gene TRBJ2-5, with a weak D call TRBD1 (6 bases). The V end was cut by 4 bases, the J end by 4 bases, with 17 bases between. From germline, CDR1 is SGHRS and CDR2 YFSETQ. There are 15 residues in the CDR3. CDR3 sequence reads: CASSPIQGRGETQYF. Here the CDR3 DNA reads TGCGCCAGCAGCCCTATACAGGGTAGGGGAGAGACCCAGTACTTC.

This clonotype was seen a few times. The chain links TRBV5-6 to TRBJ2-7; 8 bases fit TRBD2. Germline V gene sequence: CDR1 SGHDT, CDR2 YYEEEE. There are 14 residues in the CDR3. With V trimmed by 1 base and J by 12 bases, 12 bases remained unmatched. This CDR3 is CASSLYFDGLAGYV. The CDR3 bases are TGTGCCAGCAGCTTGTACTTCGACGGACTAGCCGGGTACGTC.

This clonotype has a count of ten or more. J is TRBJ2-7 and V is TRBV5-1; D may be TRBD1 (6 bases). The ends were cut back, 4 bases at V and 2 bases at J, with 10 bases in the middle. There are 13 residues in the CDR3. Germline V gene lookup returns CDR1 SGHRS and CDR2 YFSETQ. CDR3 DNA sequence: TGCGCCAGCAGCAGGACAGCGACCTACGAGCAGTACTTC. It translates to CASSRTATYEQYF.

Ten or more counts support this clonotype. At one end the junction does not follow the germline gene, possibly because of a read error. This chain joins TRBV9 and TRBJ2-2, with TRBD2 matching over 11 bases. The CDR3 covers 18 residues. The germline gives CDR1 SGDLS, CDR2 YYNGEE. In nucleotides, the CDR3 is TGTGCCAGCAGCGAGAGACTAGCGGGGCGCGCGAACACCGGGGAGCTGCTTTTT. This sequence encodes CASSERLAGRANTGELLF.

This clonotype was seen a few times. The chain couples TRBV7-3 to TRBJ2-1; 10 bases are a match to TRBD2. After removal of 1 base from V and 5 bases from J, the junction contained 5 bases not matched to a gene. The CDR3 has 16 residues. CDR1 and CDR2 from the germline V gene are SGHTA and FQGTGA. The DNA for the CDR3 is TGTGCCAGCAGCTTAAGTAGGGGGACTAGCGACAATGAGCAGTTCTTC. Translation gives CASSLSRGTSDNEQFF. Full variable domain (outside the CDR3, taken from reference TRBV7-3 and TRBJ2-1): GAGVSQTPSNKVTEKGKYVELRCDPISGHTALYWYRQSLGQGPEFLIYFQGTGAADDSGLPNDRFFAVRPEGSVSTLKIQRTERGDSAVYLCASSLSRGTSDNEQFFGPGTRLTVL.

This clonotype was found a few times. The V and J genes are TRBV28 and TRBJ1-6, with unresolved D. CDR3 length: 15 residues. Deletions cut 6 bases from V and 2 bases from J, with 11 bases between. CDR1 is MDHEN and CDR2 is SYDVKM in the germline V gene. The DNA of the CDR3 is TGTGCCAGCAGCGGAGGCCGGGCCTATAATTCACCCCTCCACTTT. This codes for CASSGGRAYNSPLHF.

Ten or more counts support this clonotype. The chain is built from TRBV5-1 and TRBJ1-2; 7 nucleotides match TRBD1. The CDR3 is 14 amino acids. V was clipped by 1 base and J by 8 bases; unmatched bases: 8. Germline CDR1 is SGHRS and CDR2 is YFSETQ. The CDR3 DNA reads TGCGCCAGCAGCTTGTTAGGGGGCCCTCCCGGCTACACCTTC. Protein sequence: CASSLLGGPPGYTF.

The chain employs TRBV27 and TRBJ2-5; 7 nucleotides line up with TRBD1. Unmatched junction bases numbered 8, after V lost 5 bases and J lost 2 bases. This CDR3 is built from 15 residues. Germline assignment: CDR1 MNHEY and CDR2 SMNVEV (reference sequence). CDR3 protein: CASSPPGQRQETQYF. The DNA for the CDR3 is TGTGCCAGCAGTCCTCCGGGACAGCGACAAGAGACCCAGTACTTC.

This clonotype was seen ten or more times. Here the CDR3 DNA reads TGCGCCAGCAGCTTGGAATCCCCCGATAACATTCAGTACTTC. Its protein is CASSLESPDNIQYF. This sequence joins TRBV5-1 and TRBJ2-4; D is uncertain. From germline, CDR1 is SGHRS and CDR2 YFSETQ. Trimming stripped 0 bases from V and 7 bases from J, with 11 bases between. The CDR3 contains 14 residues.

This rearrangement joins TRBV12-3 or TRBV12-4 to TRBJ2-2; 10 nucleotides align to TRBD2. Trimming removed 5 bases from V and 6 bases from J; junction bases left unmatched: 6. There are 15 residues in the CDR3. Here the CDR3 reads CASSAERGGAGELFF. In DNA form, the CDR3 reads TGTGCCAGCAGTGCCGAGCGGGGGGGCGCCGGGGAGCTGTTTTTT.

This clonotype was seen a handful of times. This chain uses TRBV7-2 with TRBJ2-7, with D perhaps matching TRBD2 (6 bases). Germline V gene lookup returns CDR1 SGHTA and CDR2 FQGNSA. The CDR3 runs to 14 residues. Trimming shortened V by 5 bases and J by 6 bases, and 17 bases separated the two germline ends. This CDR3 is CASSPNRGLGEQYV. The CDR3 DNA follows: TGTGCCAGCAGCCCTAATCGGGGGTTGGGCGAGCAGTACGTC.